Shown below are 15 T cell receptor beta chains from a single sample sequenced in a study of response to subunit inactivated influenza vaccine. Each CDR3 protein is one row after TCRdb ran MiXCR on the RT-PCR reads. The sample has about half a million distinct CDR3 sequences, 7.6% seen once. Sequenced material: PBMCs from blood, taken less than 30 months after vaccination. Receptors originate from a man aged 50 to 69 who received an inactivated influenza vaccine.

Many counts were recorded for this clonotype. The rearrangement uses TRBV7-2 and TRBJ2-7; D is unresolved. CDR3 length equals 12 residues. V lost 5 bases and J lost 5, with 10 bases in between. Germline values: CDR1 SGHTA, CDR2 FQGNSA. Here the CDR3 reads CASSLFFHEQYF. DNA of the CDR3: TGTGCCAGCAGCCTCTTCTTTCACGAGCAGTACTTC.

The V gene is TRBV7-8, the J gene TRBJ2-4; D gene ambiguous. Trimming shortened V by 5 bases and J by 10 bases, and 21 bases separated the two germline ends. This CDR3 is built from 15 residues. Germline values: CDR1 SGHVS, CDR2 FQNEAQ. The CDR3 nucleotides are TGTGCCAGCAGCAGCCGCGGCGGTGGGGTGAGAATTCAGTACTTC. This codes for CASSSRGGGVRIQYF.

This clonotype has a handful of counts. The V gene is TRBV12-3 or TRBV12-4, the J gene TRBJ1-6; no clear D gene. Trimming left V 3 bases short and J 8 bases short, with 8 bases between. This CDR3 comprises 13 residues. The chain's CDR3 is CASSFSTYSPLHF. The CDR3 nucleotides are TGTGCCAGCAGTTTTTCAACTTATTCACCCCTCCACTTT.

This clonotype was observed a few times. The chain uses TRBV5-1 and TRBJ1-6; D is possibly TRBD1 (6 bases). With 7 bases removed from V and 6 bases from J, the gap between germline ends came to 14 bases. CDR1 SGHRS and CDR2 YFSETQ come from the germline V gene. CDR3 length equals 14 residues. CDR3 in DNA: TGCGCCAGCCGGTCGGCACAGGGTAATTCACCCCTCCACTTT. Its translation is CASRSAQGNSPLHF.

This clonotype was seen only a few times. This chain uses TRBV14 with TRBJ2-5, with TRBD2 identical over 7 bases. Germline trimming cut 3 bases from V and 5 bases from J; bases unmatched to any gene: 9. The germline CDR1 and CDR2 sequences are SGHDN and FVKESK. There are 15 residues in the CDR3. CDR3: CASSHIRGLGETQYF. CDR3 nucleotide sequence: TGTGCCAGCAGCCACATTCGAGGACTAGGCGAGACCCAGTACTTC.

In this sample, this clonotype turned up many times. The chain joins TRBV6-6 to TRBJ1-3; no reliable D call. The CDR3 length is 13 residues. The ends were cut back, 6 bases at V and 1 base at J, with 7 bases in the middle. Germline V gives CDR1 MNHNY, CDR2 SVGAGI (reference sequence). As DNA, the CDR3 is TGTGCCAGCAGCTATGGGTCTGGAAACACCATATATTTT. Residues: CASSYGSGNTIYF.

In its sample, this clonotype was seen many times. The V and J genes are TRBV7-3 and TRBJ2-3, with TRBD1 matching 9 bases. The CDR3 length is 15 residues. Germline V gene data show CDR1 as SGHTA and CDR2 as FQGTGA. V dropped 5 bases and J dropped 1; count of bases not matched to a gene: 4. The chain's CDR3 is CASSTTGGRTDTQYF. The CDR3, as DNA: TGTGCCAGCAGCACGACAGGGGGTCGCACAGATACGCAGTATTTT.

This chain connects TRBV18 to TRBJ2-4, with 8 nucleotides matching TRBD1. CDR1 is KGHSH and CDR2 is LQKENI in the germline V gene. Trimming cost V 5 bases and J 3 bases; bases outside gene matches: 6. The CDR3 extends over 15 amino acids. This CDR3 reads CASSFPGQDKNIQYF. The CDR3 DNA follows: TGTGCCAGCTCATTTCCGGGACAGGACAAAAACATTCAGTACTTC.

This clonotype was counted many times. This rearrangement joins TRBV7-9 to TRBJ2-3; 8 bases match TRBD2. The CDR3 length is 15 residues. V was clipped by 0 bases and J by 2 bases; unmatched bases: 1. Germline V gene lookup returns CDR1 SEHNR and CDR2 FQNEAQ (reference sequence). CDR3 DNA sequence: TGTGCCAGCAGCTTAGCTAGCGGGGTCACAGATACGCAGTATTTT. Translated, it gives CASSLASGVTDTQYF.

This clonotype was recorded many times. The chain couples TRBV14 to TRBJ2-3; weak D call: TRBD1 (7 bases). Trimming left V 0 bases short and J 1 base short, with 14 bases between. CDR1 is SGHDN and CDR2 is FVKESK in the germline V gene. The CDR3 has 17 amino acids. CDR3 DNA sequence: TGTGCCAGCAGCCAAGAGGAGGGGGCGCGGGGCACAGATACGCAGTATTTT. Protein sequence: CASSQEEGARGTDTQYF.

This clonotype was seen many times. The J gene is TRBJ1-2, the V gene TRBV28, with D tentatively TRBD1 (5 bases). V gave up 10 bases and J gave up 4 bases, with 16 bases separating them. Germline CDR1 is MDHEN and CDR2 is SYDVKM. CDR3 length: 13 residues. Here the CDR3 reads CAILSGTSYGYTF. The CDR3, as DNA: TGTGCCATTTTAAGTGGGACCTCCTATGGCTACACCTTC.

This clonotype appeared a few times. The CDR3 is CASSPRSGYEQFF. The CDR3 bases are TGTGCCAGCAGCCCGAGGTCGGGGTATGAGCAGTTCTTC. The chain carries TRBV6-1 and TRBJ2-1; D might be TRBD2 (5 bases). The CDR3 is 13 amino acids. Trimming removed 6 bases from V and 8 bases from J, with 14 bases in between. Per the germline V gene, CDR1 is MNHNS and CDR2 is SASEGT.

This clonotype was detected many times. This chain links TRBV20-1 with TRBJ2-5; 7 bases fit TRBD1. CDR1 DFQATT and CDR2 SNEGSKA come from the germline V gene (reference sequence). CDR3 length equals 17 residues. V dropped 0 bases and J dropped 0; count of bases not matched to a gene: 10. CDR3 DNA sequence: TGCAGTGCTAGAGATATTTTAGGGGGCGGCTACCAAGAGACCCAGTACTTC. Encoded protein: CSARDILGGGYQETQYF.

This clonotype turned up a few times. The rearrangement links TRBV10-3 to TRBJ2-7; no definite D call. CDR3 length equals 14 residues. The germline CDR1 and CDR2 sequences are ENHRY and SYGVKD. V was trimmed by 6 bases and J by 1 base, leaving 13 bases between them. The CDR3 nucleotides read TGTGCCATCAGGGAAGGTGGGCAGTCCTACGAGCAGTACTTC. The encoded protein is CAIREGGQSYEQYF.

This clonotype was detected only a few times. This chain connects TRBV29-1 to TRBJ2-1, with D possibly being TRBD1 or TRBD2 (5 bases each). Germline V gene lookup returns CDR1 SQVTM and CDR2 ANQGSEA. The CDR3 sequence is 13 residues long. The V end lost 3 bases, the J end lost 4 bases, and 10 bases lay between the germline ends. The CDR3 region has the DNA TGCAGCGTTGATCGGGACCTATACAATGAGCAGTTCTTC. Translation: CSVDRDLYNEQFF.